This paragraph covers one T cell receptor beta chain sequence. The CDR3 spans 16 residues. V was shortened by 5 bases and J by 0 bases, with 15 bases between the two germline ends. Germline CDR1 reads SGHVS; CDR2 reads FNYEAQ. The data stem from a study of blood T cell repertoires in COVID-19. Some clones are missing from TCRdb's copy, which holds only in-frame ones; the method was immunoSEQ multiplex PCR. Counted here are more than 150,000 clones, 70% to 90% occurring once; the ten biggest clones make up 2% to 2.5%. Sequencing used peripheral blood. The TCR sequence derives from a man in his sixties or seventies with active or convalescent COVID-19. The gene calls are TRBV7-6 and TRBJ2-3, with D perhaps matching TRBD2 (6 bases). The CDR3 spells CASSLGSSVSTDTQYF. The DNA of the CDR3 is TGTGCCAGCAGCCTCGGGTCTAGCGTTAGCACAGATACGCAGTATTTT.